One sample yielded the 3 T cell receptor beta chains listed below, sequenced in a study of human T cells and chemical hapten exposure. Regarding time point: pre-sensitization, week 0. Treatment here: therapeutic diphenylcyclopropenone sensitization with weekly scalp DPC. Via MiXCR, TCRdb re-called the RACE reads, giving one row per CDR3 protein. The table lists 200,000 to 300,000 distinct CDR3 sequences, about 9% of them singletons, with 2.3% in the top ten. This material consisted of whole blood, taken in connection with sensitization to the hapten diphenylcyclopropenone (DPC). The receptors stem from a middle-aged woman with alopecia areata. Some clones in this sample may be carry-over from other donors' samples.

This clonotype was detected ten times or more. V is TRBV9 and J is TRBJ2-5; 7 bases fit TRBD1. Unmatched junction bases numbered 5, after V lost 0 bases and J lost 3 bases. Germline values: CDR1 SGDLS, CDR2 YYNGEE. CDR3 length: 15 amino acids. This CDR3 is CASSVGTGPKETQYF. The CDR3 DNA sequence: TGTGCCAGCAGCGTAGGGACAGGACCCAAAGAGACCCAGTACTTC.

V is TRBV20-1 and J is TRBJ1-3; unclear D gene. The germline V and J ends were trimmed by 8 bases and 0 bases, with 11 bases remaining between them. There are 13 residues in the CDR3. The germline gives CDR1 DFQATT, CDR2 SNEGSKA (reference sequence). CDR3 coding DNA: TGCAGTCCCATGTCGAGCTCTGGAAACACCATATATTTT. It encodes CSPMSSSGNTIYF.

This clonotype was counted ten times or more. The J gene is TRBJ1-1, the V gene TRBV29-1; D ambiguous. V was pared by 4 bases and J by 0 bases, with 9 bases between. The CDR3 contains 13 residues. Germline loops: CDR1 SQVTM, CDR2 ANQGSEA. DNA of the CDR3: TGCAGCGTTGGCGGCCGGATGAACACTGAAGCTTTCTTT. It codes for CSVGGRMNTEAFF.